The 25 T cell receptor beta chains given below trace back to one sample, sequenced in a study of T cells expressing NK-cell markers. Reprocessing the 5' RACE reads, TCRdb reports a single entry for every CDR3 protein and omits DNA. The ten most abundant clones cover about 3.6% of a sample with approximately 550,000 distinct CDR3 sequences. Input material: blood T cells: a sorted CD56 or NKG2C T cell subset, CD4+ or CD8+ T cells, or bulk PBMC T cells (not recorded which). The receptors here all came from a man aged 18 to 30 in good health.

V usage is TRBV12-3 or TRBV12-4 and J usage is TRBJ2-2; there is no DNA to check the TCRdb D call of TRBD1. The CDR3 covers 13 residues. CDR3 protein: CASGRLSPGELFF.

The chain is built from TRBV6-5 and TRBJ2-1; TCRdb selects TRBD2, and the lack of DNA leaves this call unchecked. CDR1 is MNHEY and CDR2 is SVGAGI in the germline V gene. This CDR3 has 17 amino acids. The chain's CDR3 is CASSPQWTSGAFSEQFF.

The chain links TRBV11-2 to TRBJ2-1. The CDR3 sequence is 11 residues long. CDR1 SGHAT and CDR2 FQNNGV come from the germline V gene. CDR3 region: CASSGSFVQFF.

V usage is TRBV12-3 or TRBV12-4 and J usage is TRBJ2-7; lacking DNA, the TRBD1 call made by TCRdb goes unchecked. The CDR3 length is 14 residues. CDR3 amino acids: CASGKGTGGHEQYF.

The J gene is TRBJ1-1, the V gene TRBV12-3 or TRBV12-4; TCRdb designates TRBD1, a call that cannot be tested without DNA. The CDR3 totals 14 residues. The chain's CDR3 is CASSLTGPNTEAFF.

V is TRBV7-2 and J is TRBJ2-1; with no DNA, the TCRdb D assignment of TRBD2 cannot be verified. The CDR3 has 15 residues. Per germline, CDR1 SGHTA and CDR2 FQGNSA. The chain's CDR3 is CASSGSGGKYNEQFF.

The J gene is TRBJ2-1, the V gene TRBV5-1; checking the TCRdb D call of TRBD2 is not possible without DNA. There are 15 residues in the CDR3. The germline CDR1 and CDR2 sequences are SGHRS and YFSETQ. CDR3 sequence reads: CASSQTSGVGGEQFF.

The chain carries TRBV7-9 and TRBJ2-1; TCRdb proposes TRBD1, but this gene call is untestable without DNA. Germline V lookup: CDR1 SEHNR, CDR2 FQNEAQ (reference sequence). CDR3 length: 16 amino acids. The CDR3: CASNRAWPGKDNEQFF.

This chain's CDR3 is CSAFTSGRLQETQYF. This chain links TRBV20-1 with TRBJ2-5; there is no DNA to check the TCRdb D call of TRBD2. This CDR3 region has 15 residues. Germline CDR1 reads DFQATT; CDR2 reads SNEGSKA (reference sequence).

CDR3: CASTASGVNNEQFF. The chain carries TRBV2 and TRBJ2-1; TCRdb picks TRBD2, but there is no DNA to check that call. CDR1 and CDR2 (germline): SNHLY, FYNNEI. CDR3 size: 14 residues.

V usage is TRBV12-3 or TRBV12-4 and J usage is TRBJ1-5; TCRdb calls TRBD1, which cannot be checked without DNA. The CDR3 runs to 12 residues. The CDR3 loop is CASSLRARVKHF.

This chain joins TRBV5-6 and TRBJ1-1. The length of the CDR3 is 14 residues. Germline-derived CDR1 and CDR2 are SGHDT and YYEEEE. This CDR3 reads CASSLGPRETEAFF. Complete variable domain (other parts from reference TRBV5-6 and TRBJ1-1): DAGVTQSPTHLIKTRGQQVTLRCSPKSGHDTVSWYQQALGQGPQFIFQYYEEEERQRGNFPDRFSGHQFPNYSSELNVNALLLGDSALYLCASSLGPRETEAFFGQGTRLTVV.

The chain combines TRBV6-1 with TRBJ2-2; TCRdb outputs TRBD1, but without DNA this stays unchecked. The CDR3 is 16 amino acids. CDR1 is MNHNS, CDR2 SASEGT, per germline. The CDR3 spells CASRSPTGANTGELFF.

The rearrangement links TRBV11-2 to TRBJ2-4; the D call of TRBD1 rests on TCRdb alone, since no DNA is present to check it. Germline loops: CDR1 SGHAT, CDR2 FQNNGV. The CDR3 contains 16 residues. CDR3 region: CASSSPPTVAKNIQYF.

The CDR3 protein is CSVDRRDTNTDTQYF. The V gene is TRBV29-1, the J gene TRBJ2-3; there is no DNA to check the TCRdb D call of TRBD1. This CDR3 region has 15 residues. CDR1 SQVTM and CDR2 ANQGSEA come from the germline V gene.

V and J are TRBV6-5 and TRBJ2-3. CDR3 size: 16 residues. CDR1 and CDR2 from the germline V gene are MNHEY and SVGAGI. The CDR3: CASGYRRGMGTDTQYF.

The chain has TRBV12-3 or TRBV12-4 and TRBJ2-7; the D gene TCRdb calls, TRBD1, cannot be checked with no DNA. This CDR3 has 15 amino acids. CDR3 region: CASSLGQTSSYEQYF.

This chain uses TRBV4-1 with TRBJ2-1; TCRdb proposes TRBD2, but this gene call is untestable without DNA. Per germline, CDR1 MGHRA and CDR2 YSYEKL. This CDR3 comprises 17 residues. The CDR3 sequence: CASSRRLAGGLEDEQFF.

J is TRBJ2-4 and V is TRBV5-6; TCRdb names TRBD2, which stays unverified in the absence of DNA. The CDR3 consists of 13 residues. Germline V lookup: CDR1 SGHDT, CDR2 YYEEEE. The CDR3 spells CASSWWTGNIQYF.

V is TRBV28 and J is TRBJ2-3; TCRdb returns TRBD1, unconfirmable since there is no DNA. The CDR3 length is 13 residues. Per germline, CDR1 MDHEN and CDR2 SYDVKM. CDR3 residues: CASFPGSTDTQYF.

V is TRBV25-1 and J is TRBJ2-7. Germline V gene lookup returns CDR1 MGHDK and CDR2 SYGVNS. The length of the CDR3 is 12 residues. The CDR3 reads CASTLDHHEQYF.

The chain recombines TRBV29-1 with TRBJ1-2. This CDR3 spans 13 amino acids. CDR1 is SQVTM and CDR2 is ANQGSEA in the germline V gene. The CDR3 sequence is CSAGPTANYGYTF.

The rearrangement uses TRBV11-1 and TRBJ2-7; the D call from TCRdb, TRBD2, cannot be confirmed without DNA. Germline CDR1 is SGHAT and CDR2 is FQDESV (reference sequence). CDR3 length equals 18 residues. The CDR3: CASSLAGAGGPGSYEQYF.

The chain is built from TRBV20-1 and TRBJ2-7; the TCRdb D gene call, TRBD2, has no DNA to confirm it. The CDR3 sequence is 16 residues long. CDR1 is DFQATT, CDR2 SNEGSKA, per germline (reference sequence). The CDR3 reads CSARDPSGRSSYEQYF.

Here the CDR3 reads CATSDWGREYNEQFF. This chain connects TRBV24-1 to TRBJ2-1; the D gene TCRdb calls, TRBD1, cannot be checked with no DNA. In germline, CDR1 is KGHDR, CDR2 SFDVKD. This CDR3 has 15 residues.